What follows is one T cell receptor beta chain and its context. The target antigen is unknown. Germline-derived CDR1 and CDR2 are LNHDA and SQIVND (reference sequence). With 8 bases removed from V and 2 bases from J, the gap between germline ends came to 12 bases. The CDR3 contains 13 residues. This record belongs to a study of OX40 agonist ivuxolimab in advanced cancers. Study-wide points: Relative to CD4+, CD8+ T cells held more expanded clones on average.

Here immunoSEQ multiplex PCR was the method, and the copy in TCRdb shows in-frame clones only, minus some. The table records approximately 69,000 clones, just under 85% of them present only once. The chain recombines TRBV19 with TRBJ1-2; D might be TRBD1 (5 bases). The receptor comes from an adult with an advanced solid tumor such as melanoma, head and neck, liver or kidney cancer. The sample in question was CD4+ or CD8+ T cells sorted from blood, obtained in a trial of the OX40 agonist ivuxolimab. The CDR3 DNA reads TGTGCCAGTCTTCAACAGGTGAACTATGGCTACACCTTC. Translating it yields CASLQQVNYGYTF. The variable domain in full, completed from reference TRBV19 and TRBJ1-2, reads DGGITQSPKYLFRKEGQNVTLSCEQNLNHDAMYWYRQDPGQGLRLIYYSQIVNDFQKGDIAEGYSVSREKKESFPLTVTSAQKNPTAFYLCASLQQVNYGYTFGSGTRLTVV.